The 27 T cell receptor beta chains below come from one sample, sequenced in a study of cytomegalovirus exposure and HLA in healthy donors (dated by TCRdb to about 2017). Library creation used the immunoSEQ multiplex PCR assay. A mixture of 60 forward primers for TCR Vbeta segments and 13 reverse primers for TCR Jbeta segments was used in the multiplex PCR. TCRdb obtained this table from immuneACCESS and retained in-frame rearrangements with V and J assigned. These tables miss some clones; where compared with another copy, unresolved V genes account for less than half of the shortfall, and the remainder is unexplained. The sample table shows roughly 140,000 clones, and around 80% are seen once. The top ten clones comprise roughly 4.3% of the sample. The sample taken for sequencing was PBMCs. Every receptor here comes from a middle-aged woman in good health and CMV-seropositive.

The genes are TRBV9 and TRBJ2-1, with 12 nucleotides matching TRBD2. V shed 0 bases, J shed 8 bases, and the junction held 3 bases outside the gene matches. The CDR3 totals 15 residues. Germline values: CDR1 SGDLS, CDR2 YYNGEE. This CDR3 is CASSVGTSGTHEQFF. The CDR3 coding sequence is TGTGCCAGCAGCGTAGGGACTAGCGGGACCCATGAGCAGTTCTTC.

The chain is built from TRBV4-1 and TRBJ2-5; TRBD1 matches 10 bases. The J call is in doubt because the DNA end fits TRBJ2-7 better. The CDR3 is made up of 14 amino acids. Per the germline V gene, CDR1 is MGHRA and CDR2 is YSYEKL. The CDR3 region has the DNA TGCGCCAGCAGCCCGGGGACAGGGGCCTACGAGCAGTACTTC. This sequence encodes CASSPGTGAYEQYF.

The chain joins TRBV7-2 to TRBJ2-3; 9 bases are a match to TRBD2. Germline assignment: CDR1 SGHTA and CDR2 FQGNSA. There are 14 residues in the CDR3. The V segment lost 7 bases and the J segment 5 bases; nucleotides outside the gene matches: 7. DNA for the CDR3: TGTGCCAGCACTAGCGGGGCCTCGCTAGATACGCAGTATTTT. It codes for CASTSGASLDTQYF. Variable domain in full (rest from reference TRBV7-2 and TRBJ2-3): GAGVSQSPSNKVTEKGKDVELRCDPISGHTALYWYRQSLGQGLEFLIYFQGNSAPDKSGLPSDRFSAERTGGSVSTLTIQRTQQEDSAVYLCASTSGASLDTQYFGPGTRLTVL.

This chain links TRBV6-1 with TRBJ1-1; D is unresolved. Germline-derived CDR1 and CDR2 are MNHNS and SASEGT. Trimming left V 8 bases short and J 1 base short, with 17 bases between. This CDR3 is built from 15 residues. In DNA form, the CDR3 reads TGTGCCAGCGAGAAGAGTGCGGGAGGGAACACTGAAGCTTTCTTT. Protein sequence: CASEKSAGGNTEAFF.

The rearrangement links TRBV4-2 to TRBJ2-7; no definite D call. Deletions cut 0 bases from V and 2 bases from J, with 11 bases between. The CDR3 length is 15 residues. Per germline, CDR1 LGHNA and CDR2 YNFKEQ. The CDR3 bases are TGTGCCAGCAGCCAAGATAGCACGCGGACCTACGAGCAGTACTTC. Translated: CASSQDSTRTYEQYF.

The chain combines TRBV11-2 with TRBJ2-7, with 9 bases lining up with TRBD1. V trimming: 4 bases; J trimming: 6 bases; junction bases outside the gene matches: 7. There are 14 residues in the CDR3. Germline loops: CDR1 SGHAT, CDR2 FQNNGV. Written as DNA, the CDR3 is TGTGCCAGCAGCTCGTCCGGGACAGGGCGCGAGCAGTACTTC. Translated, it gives CASSSSGTGREQYF.

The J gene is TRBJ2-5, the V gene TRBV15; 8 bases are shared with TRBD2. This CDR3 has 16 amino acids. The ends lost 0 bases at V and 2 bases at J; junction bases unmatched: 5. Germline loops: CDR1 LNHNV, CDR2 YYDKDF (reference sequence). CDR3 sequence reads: CATSRDALAAQETQYF. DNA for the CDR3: TGTGCCACCAGCAGAGATGCACTAGCGGCACAAGAGACCCAGTACTTC. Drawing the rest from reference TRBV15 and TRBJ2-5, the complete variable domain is DAMVIQNPRYQVTQFGKPVTLSCSQTLNHNVMYWYQQKSSQAPKLLFHYYDKDFNNEADTPDNFQSRRPNTSFCFLDIRSPGLGDTAMYLCATSRDALAAQETQYFGPGTRLLVL.

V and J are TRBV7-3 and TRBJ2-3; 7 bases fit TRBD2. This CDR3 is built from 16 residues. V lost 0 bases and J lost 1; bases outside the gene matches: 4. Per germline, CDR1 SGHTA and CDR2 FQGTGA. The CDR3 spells CASSLTLGGGTDTQYF. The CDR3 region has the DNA TGTGCCAGCAGCTTAACGTTGGGGGGGGGCACAGATACGCAGTATTTT.

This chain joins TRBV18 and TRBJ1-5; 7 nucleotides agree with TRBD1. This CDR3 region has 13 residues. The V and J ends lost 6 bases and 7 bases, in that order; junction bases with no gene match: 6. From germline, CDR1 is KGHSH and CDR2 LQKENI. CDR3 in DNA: TGTGCCAGCTCCTCGGGACAGTCCCAGCCCCAGCATTTT. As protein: CASSSGQSQPQHF.

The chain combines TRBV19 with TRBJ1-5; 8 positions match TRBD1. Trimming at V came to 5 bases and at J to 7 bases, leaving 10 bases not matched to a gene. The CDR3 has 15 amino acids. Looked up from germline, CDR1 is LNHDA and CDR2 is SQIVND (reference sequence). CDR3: CASSFLDRDDQPQHF. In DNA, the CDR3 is TGTGCCAGTAGTTTCTTGGACAGGGACGACCAGCCCCAGCATTTT. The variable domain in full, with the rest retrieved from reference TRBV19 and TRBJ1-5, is DGGITQSPKYLFRKEGQNVTLSCEQNLNHDAMYWYRQDPGQGLRLIYYSQIVNDFQKGDIAEGYSVSREKKESFPLTVTSAQKNPTAFYLCASSFLDRDDQPQHFGDGTRLSIL.

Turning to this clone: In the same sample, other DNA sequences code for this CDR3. This chain's CDR3 is CASSLDRGTEAFF. The CDR3 DNA reads as TGTGCCAGCAGCTTGGACAGGGGGACTGAAGCTTTCTTT. The chain has TRBV5-4 and TRBJ1-1, with 8 bases identical to TRBD1. This CDR3 has 13 amino acids. The J segment lost 5 bases and the V segment lost 0 bases, leaving 0 bases of the junction unmatched. Per the germline V gene, CDR1 is SGHNT and CDR2 is YYREEE (reference sequence).

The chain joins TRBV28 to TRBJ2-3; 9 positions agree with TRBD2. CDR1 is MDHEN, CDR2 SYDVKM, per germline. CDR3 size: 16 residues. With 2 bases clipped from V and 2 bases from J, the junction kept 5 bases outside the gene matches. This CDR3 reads CASSLQLAGHTDTQYF. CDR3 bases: TGTGCCAGCAGTTTACAACTAGCGGGCCACACAGATACGCAGTATTTT. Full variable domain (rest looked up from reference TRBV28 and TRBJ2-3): DVKVTQSSRYLVKRTGEKVFLECVQDMDHENMFWYRQDPGLGLRLIYFSYDVKMKEKGDIPEGYSVSREKKERFSLILESASTNQTSMYLCASSLQLAGHTDTQYFGPGTRLTVL.

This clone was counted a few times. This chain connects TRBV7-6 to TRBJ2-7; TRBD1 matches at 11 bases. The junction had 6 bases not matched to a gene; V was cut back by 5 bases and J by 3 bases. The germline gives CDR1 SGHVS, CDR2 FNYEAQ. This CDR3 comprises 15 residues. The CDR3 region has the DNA TGTGCCAGCAGCAACCGGGACAGGGGGAACTACGAGCAGTACTTC. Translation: CASSNRDRGNYEQYF.

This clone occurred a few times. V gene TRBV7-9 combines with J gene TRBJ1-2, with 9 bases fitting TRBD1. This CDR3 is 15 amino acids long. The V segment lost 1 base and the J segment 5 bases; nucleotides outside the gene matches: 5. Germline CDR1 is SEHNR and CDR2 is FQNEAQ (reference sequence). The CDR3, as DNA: TGTGCCAGCAGCTTAGGTGGGACAGGGTTGTATGGCTACACCTTC. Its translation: CASSLGGTGLYGYTF.

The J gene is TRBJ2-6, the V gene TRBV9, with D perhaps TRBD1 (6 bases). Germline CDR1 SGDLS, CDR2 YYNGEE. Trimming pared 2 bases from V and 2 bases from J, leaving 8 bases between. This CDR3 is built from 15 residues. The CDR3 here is CASSVSGAGANVLTF. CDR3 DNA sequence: TGTGCCAGCAGCGTCTCAGGGGCTGGGGCCAACGTCCTGACTTTC.

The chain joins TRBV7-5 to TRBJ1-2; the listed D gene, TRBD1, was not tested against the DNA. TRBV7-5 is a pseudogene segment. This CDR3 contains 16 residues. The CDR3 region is CARTTRRGQLLYGYTF. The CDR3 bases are TGTGCCAGAACCACCCGACGTGGACAACTCCTCTATGGCTACACCTTC.

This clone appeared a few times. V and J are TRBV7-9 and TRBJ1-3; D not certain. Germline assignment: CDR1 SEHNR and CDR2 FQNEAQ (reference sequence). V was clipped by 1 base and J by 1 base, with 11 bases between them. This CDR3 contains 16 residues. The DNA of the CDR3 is TGTGCCAGCAGCTTAGTGCCGGGTATATCTGGAAACACCATATATTTT. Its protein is CASSLVPGISGNTIYF.

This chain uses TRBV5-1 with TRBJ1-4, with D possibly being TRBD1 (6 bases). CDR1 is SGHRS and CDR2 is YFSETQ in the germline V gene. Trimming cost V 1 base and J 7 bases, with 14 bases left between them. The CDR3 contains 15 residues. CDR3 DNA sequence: TGCGCCAGCAGCTTGCAGGGGTCAGACGGTGAAAAACTGTTTTTT. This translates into CASSLQGSDGEKLFF.

CDR3 protein: CASSRWTGVPQGHNEQFF. CDR3 in DNA: TGTGCCAGCAGCCGTTGGACAGGGGTGCCACAAGGGCACAATGAGCAGTTCTTC. This chain uses TRBV5-7 with TRBJ2-1; TRBD1 agrees at 9 bases. TRBV5-7 is treated as an ORF (open reading frame) with a function not yet certain. CDR3 size: 18 residues. After removal of 4 bases from V and 5 bases from J, the junction contained 16 bases not matched to a gene.

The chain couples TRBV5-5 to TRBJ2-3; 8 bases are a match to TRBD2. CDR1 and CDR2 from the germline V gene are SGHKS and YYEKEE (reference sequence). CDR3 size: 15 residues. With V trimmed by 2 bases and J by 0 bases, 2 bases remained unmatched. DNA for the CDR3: TGTGCCAGCAGCTTTGTAGCGGGGAGCACAGATACGCAGTATTTT. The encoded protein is CASSFVAGSTDTQYF.

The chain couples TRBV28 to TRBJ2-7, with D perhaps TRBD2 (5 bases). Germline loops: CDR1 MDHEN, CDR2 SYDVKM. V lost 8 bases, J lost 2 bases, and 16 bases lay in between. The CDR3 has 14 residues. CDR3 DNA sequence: TGTGCCAGCTCCCCCTCGGGATTACCCTACGAGCAGTACTTC. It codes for CASSPSGLPYEQYF.

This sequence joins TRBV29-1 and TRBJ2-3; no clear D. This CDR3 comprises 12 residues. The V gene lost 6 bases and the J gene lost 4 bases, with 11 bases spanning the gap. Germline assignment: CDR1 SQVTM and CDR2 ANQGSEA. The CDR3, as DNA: TGCAGCGTCAAGCTCGGGTCAGATACGCAGTATTTT. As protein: CSVKLGSDTQYF.

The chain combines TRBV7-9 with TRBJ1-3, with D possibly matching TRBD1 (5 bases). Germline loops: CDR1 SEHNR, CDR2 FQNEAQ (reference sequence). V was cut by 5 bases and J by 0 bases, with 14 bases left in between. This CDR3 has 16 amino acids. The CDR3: CASSPPGVSSGNTIYF. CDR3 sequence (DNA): TGTGCCAGCAGCCCGCCGGGGGTAAGCTCTGGAAACACCATATATTTT. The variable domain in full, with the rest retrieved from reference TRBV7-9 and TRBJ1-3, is DTGVSQNPRHKITKRGQNVTFRCDPISEHNRLYWYRQTLGQGPEFLTYFQNEAQLEKSRLLSDRFSAERPKGSFSTLEIQRTEQGDSAMYLCASSPPGVSSGNTIYFGEGSWLTVV.

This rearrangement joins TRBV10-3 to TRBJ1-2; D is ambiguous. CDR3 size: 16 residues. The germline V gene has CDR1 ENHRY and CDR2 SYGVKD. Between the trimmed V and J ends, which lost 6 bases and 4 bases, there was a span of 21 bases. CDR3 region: CAIREDLTAIFYGYTF. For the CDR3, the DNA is TGTGCCATCAGGGAAGACCTTACAGCAATCTTCTATGGCTACACCTTC.

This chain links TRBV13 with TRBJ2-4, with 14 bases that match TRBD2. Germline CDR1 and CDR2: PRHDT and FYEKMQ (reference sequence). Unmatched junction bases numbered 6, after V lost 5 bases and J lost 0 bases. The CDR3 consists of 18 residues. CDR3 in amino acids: CASSEGLAGELAKNIQYF. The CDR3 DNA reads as TGTGCCAGCAGCGAGGGACTAGCGGGGGAGCTAGCCAAAAACATTCAGTACTTC.

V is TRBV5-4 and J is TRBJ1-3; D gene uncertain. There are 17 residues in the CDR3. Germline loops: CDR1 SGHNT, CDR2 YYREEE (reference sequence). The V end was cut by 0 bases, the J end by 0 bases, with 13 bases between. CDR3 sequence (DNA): TGTGCCAGCAGCTTGGGCCCGACACTGAACTCTGGAAACACCATATATTTT. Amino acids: CASSLGPTLNSGNTIYF. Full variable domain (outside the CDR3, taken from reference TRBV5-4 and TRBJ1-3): ETGVTQSPTHLIKTRGQQVTLRCSSQSGHNTVSWYQQALGQGPQFIFQYYREEENGRGNFPPRFSGLQFPNYSSELNVNALELDDSALYLCASSLGPTLNSGNTIYFGEGSWLTVV.

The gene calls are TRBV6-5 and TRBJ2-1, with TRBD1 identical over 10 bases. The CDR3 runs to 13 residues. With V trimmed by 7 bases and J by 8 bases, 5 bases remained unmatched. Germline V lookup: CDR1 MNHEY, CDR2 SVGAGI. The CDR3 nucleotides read TGTGCCAGCACCCAGACAGGGGGCGATGAGCAGTTCTTC. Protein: CASTQTGGDEQFF.